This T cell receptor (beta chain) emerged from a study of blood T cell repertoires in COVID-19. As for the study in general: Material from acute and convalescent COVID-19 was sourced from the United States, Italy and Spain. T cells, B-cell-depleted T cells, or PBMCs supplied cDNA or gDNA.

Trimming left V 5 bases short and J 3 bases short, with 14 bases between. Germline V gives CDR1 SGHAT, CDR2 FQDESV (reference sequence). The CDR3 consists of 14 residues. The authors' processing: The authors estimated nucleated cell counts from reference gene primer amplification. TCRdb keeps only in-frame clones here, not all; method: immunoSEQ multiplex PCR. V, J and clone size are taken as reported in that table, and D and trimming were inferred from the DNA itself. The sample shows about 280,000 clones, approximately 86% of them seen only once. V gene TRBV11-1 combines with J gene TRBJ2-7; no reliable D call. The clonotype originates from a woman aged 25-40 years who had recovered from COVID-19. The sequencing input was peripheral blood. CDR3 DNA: TGTGCCAGCAGCCTAGTAATTAGAAGCTACGAGCAGTACTTC. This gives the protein CASSLVIRSYEQYF.